Listed below are T cell receptor beta chains from one sample, sequenced in a study of technical replicates of blood from a few donors. Measured with immunoSEQ multiplex PCR; TCRdb has only the in-frame clones, and not every one. The sample includes some 70,000 clones, approximately 90% seen only once; the top ten take 4.5% to 5%. Sequenced material: PBMCs. The receptor set was obtained from a human donor in good health. Some clones in this sample may be carry-over from other donors' samples. CDR3s include the opening cysteine and the closing phenylalanine or tryptophan. The order of the fields is D gene, J gene, V gene, clone size, CDR3 DNA, CDR3 protein. A D gene is named only where the DNA matches it firmly. A row's size may be missing; if present it is once, few, many or a size class.

NA | TRBJ2-2 | TRBV6-7 | NA | TGTGCCAGCAGTAGACGGGACTGGGACAACACCGGGGAGCTGTTTTTT | CASSRRDWDNTGELFF
NA | TRBJ2-7 | TRBV10-3 | NA | TGTGCCATCAGTGAGTCGAGCTACGAGCAGTACTTC | CAISESSYEQYF
NA | TRBJ1-6 | TRBV6-5 | few | TGTGCCAGCAGTTACTCTCGAGGCAGTAATTCACCCCTCCACTTT | CASSYSRGSNSPLHF
TRBD1 | TRBJ2-7 | TRBV7-8 | few | TGTGCCAGCAGCCTCCGGACAGGGCACGAGCAGTACTTC | CASSLRTGHEQYF
NA | TRBJ1-2 | TRBV5-8 | few | TGTGCCAGCAGCTTGGGGGCAAGAAGCTATGGCTACACCTTC | CASSLGARSYGYTF
NA | TRBJ1-2 | TRBV2 | NA | TGTGCCAGCATGACACCTAACTATGGCTACACCTTC | CASMTPNYGYTF
NA | TRBJ1-3 | TRBV19 | NA | TGTGCCACCAAGAGGACAACTACCTCTGGAAACACCATATATTTT | CATKRTTTSGNTIYF
TRBD1 | TRBJ2-7 | TRBV7-9 | few | TGTGCCAGCAGCTCCGGGACAGGTCGGACCTACGAGCAGTACTTC | CASSSGTGRTYEQYF
TRBD2 | TRBJ2-7 | TRBV7-6 | NA | TGTGCCAGCAGCGCAGAGAGGCCGGGACTAGTGTTCCACGAGCAGTACTTC | CASSAERPGLVFHEQYF
NA | TRBJ2-3 | TRBV5-1 | NA | TGCGCCAGCAGCTTGGGTAGCGGTATAACAGATACGCAGTATTTT | CASSLGSGITDTQYF
NA | TRBJ2-2 | TRBV7-2 | NA | TGTGCCAGCAGCTTCTTAAACACCGGGGAGCTGTTTTTT | CASSFLNTGELFF
NA | TRBJ1-2 | TRBV5-1 | NA | TGCGCCAGCGGCCCGGACACCAATGGCTACACCTTC | CASGPDTNGYTF
TRBD1 | TRBJ1-6 | TRBV7-3 | NA | TGTGCCAGCAGCTTACAGGGACAGGGCATCTATAATTCACCCCTCCACTTT | CASSLQGQGIYNSPLHF
TRBD1 | TRBJ2-1 | TRBV7-3 | NA | TGTGCCAGCAGCTTAGGACAGGGAAGGAATGAGCAGTTCTTC | CASSLGQGRNEQFF
TRBD2 | TRBJ2-7 | TRBV29-1 | NA | TGCAGCGTTCGAGCGGGAGTGCGGGAGCAGTACTTC | CSVRAGVREQYF
TRBD1 | TRBJ1-1 | TRBV2 | NA | TGTGCCCATTCAGGGGGGCCCACTGAAGCTTTCTTT | CAHSGGPTEAFF
NA | TRBJ2-7 | TRBV2 | NA | TGTGCCAGCAGTCGGGGGTCCTACGAGCAGTACTTC | CASSRGSYEQYF
TRBD1 | TRBJ2-1 | TRBV12-5 | NA | TGTGCTAGTGGTTTGCGTCGGACAGGGCCGGATGAGCAGTTCTTC | CASGLRRTGPDEQFF
NA | TRBJ2-1 | TRBV19 | once | TGTGCCAGTAGTGACTCGGGGAGCTCCTACAATGAGCAGTTCTTC | CASSDSGSSYNEQFF
TRBD1 | TRBJ2-1 | TRBV7-8 | NA | TGTGCCAGCAGCAGGGGACAGGGGTACCACAATGAGCAGTTCTTC | CASSRGQGYHNEQFF
TRBD1 | TRBJ2-1 | TRBV4-3 | NA | TGCGCCAGCAGCCTTGACAGGGGGAATGAGCAGTTCTTC | CASSLDRGNEQFF
NA | TRBJ2-3 | TRBV5-1 | NA | TGCGCCAGCAGCTTGGCGGCAGGAACAGATACGCAGTATTTT | CASSLAAGTDTQYF
TRBD1 | TRBJ1-2 | TRBV30 | NA | TGTGCCTGGAGTCCGACAGGGAATAACTATGGCTACACCTTC | CAWSPTGNNYGYTF
TRBD1 | TRBJ1-4 | TRBV19 | NA | TGTGCCAGTAGTCCGGGACAGGGTGCCGAAAAACTGTTTTTT | CASSPGQGAEKLFF
NA | TRBJ2-5 | TRBV9 | NA | TGTGCCAGCAGCGTAGGATACGCCGGAGAGACCCAGTACTTC | CASSVGYAGETQYF
NA | TRBJ1-2 | TRBV10-3 | NA | TGTGCCATCAGTGGGACAATAGAAGATGGCTACACCTTC | CAISGTIEDGYTF